The clone carrying this T cell receptor beta chain was found a few times. Its specificity is unknown. Synthesis of TCR cDNA relied on 5'RACE template switching, which attached a universal primer site and UMIs. From the 5' RACE reads, TCRdb called clonotypes with MiXCR, one entry per CDR3 protein. The table shows hundreds of thousands of distinct CDR3 sequences, with around 13% occurring only once. This sample was included in a study of T cells after yellow fever vaccination. In the study overall: Fractions containing few cells were prepared with SMART-Seq v4 Ultra Low Input.

J lost 4 bases, V lost 6 bases, and 3 bases had no gene match. CDR1 is DFQATT and CDR2 is SNEGSKA in the germline V gene (reference sequence). This CDR3 spans 12 amino acids. Study results and limitations: Reappearance after the booster was observed for most primary-vaccination clones (about 95% CD4, roughly 90% CD8). Some clonotypes were seen in both the CD4 and the CD8 compartments. These made up a small share and likely arose from convergent recombination.

The sample in question was CD4+ T cells sorted from PBMCs, obtained 15 days after the yellow fever booster vaccination. The sequence was obtained from a man aged 18-30 years who received the YFV17D yellow fever vaccine. The V gene is TRBV20-1, the J gene TRBJ2-1; 7 bases match TRBD1. The DNA for the CDR3 is TGCAGTGCGGGGACAGCTTACAATGAGCAGTTCTTC. This encodes CSAGTAYNEQFF.